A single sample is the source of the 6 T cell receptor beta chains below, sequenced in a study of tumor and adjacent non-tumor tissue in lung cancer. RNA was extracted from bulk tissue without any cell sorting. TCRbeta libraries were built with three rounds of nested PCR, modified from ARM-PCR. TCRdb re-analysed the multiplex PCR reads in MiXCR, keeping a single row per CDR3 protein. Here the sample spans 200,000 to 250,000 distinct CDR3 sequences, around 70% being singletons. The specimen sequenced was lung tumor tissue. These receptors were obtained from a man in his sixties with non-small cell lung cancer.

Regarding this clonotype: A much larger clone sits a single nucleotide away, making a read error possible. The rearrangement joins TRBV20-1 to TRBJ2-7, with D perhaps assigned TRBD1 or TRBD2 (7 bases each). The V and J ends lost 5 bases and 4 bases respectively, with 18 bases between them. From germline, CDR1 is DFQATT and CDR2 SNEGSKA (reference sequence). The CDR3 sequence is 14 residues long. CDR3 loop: CSAGHPRGGYEQYF. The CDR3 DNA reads TGCAGTGCTGGACATCCCAGGGGGGGGTACGAGCAGTACTTC.

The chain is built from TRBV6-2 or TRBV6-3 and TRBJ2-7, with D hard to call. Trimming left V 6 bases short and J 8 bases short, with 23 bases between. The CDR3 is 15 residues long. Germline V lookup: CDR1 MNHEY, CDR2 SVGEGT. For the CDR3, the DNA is TGTGCCAGCAGATACAACCGGCCAAGGTTCGGCAAGCAGTACTTC. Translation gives CASRYNRPRFGKQYF.

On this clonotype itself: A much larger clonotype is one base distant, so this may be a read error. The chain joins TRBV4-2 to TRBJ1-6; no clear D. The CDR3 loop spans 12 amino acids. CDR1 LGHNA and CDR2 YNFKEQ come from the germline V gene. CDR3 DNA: TGTGCCAGCAGCCATGTTTATTCATCCCTCCACTTT. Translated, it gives CASSHVYSSLHF.

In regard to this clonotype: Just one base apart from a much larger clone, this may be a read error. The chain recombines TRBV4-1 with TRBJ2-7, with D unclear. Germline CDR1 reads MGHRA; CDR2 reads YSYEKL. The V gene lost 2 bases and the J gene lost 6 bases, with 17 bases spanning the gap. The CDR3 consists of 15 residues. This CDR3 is CASSQQSMNSGEQYF. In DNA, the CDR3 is TGCGCCAGCAGCCAACAGTCCATGAATTCCGGCGAGCAGTACTTC.

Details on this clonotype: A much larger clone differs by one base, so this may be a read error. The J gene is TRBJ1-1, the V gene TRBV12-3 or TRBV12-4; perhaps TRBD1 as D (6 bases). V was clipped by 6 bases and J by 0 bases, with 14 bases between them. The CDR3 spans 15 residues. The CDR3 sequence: CASSPWDIMNTEAFF. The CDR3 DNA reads TGTGCCAGCAGCCCCTGGGACATAATGAACACTGAAGCTTTCTTT.

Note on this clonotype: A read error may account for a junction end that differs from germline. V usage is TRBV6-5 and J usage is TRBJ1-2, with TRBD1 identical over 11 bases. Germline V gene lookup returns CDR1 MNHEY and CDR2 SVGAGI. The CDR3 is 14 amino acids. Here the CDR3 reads CASRRTGGAGGYTF. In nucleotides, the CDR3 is TGCGCCAGCAGGAGGACAGGGGGCGCGGGGGGCTACACCTTC.